The next 2 T cell receptor beta chains were all read from a single sample in a study of tumor-infiltrating lymphocytes in primary liver carcinoma. A primer matching the constant region was used to make TCR beta cDNA from approximately 500 ng of total RNA. Libraries for TCR beta were built through three nested multiplex PCR rounds, which together made up a slightly modified ARM-PCR procedure. For approximately 11 cycles apiece, the opening two PCR rounds ran with TRBV1-TRBV30 forward primers and a C-beta reverse primer. TCRdb redid the calling of the multiplex PCR reads with MiXCR, one entry per CDR3 protein. The sample lists under 200,000 distinct CDR3 sequences; less than 65% were seen once. Extraction also yielded germline DNA, while blood RNA was obtained from unsorted whole blood. The source material was peripheral blood. The receptor source for this set is a woman in her sixties or seventies with primary liver carcinoma and hepatitis B virus infection.

About this clonotype itself: One base away lies a much larger clone, so this may be a sequencing read error. This chain links TRBV6-1 with TRBJ2-2, with D possibly matching TRBD1 (5 bases). The CDR3 consists of 15 residues. V gave up 6 bases and J gave up 7 bases, with 18 bases separating them. Germline assignment: CDR1 MNHNS and CDR2 SASEGT. CDR3 nucleotides: TGTGCCAGCAGCTTAAATTCATGGGGCTACGGGGAGCTGTTTTTT. The encoded protein is CASSLNSWGYGELFF.

Of note for this clonotype: With a much larger clone just one base away, this may be a read error. It is likely a read error, because the conserved phenylalanine at the end of the CDR3 is missing. This chain joins TRBV6-5 and TRBJ2-7; D is uncertain. In germline, CDR1 is MNHEY, CDR2 SVGAGI. The CDR3 is 13 residues long. Trimming left V 7 bases short and J 2 bases short, with 12 bases between. The CDR3 loop reads CASTPPDAYEQYL. The CDR3 DNA is TGTGCCAGCACCCCCCCGGACGCCTACGAGCAGTACTTA.